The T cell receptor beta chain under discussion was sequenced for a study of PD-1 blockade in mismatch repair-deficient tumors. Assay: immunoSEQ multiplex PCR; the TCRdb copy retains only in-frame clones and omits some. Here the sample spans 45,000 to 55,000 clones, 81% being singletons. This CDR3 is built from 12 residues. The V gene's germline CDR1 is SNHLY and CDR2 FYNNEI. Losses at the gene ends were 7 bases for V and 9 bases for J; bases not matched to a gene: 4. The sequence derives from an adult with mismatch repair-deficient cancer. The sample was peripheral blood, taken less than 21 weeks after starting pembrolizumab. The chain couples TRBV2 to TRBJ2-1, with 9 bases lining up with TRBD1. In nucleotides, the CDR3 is TGTGCCAGCAACAAGGACAGGGGTGAGCAGTTCTTC. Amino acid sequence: CASNKDRGEQFF. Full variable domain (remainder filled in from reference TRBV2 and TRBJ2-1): EPEVTQTPSHQVTQMGQEVILRCVPISNHLYFYWYRQILGQKVEFLVSFYNNEISEKSEIFDDQFSVERPDGSNFTLKIRSTKLEDSAMYFCASNKDRGEQFFGPGTRLTVL.